This note documents a single T cell receptor (beta chain) sequence. What antigen it recognizes has not been identified. One base away there is no much larger clone; base qualities are not given. These data originate in a study of hypomethylating agent response in myelodysplastic syndrome (dated by TCRdb to the early 2020s). Regarding the complete study: The hypomethylating agents azacitidine (about 75% of the 11) or decitabine (3 of 11) were used to treat the patients. Complete response or hematologic improvement counted as response, and patients meeting neither criterion were classed as non-responders. Roughly six patients had a response of complete response or hematologic improvement, and a few patients did not respond. The mutation found most frequently was TET2, which appeared in 5 of the 11 patients. Of the myelodysplastic syndrome patients in the cohort, nine or ten were male and 2 were female. On average the patients were roughly 72 +/- 6.3 years old, and a diploid cytogenetic profile was seen most often. Overall study outcomes, separate from this receptor: Novel clonotypes appeared more often in responders, whereas non-responders had more contracted clonotypes after treatment. Healthy control donors were not age-matched to MDS patients, which could have impacted the MDS versus healthy comparison. The shared GLIPH2 clusters might recognize novel MDS antigens, but this possibility was not confirmed and requires experimental validation. Only 10 to 12 patients were analyzed, making the cohort small. After treatment with a hypomethylating agent, no significant changes in richness, rarefaction diversity or clonality were seen, whether all patients were considered together or each response group separately.

Receptor libraries were prepared by the immunoSEQ multiplex PCR assay. Each sample was run at survey resolution as two replicates of 200 ng apiece, for a total of about 400 ng of DNA. Rearranged TCRB sequences in genomic DNA were detected with the hsTCRB kit using multiplex PCR primers targeting V and J genes. The CDR3 region was amplified in a first PCR of 25 to 35 cycles using the QIAGEN Multiplex PCR Kit. Sample barcodes and Illumina adapters were added to each replicate in an 8-cycle second PCR. A QuantStudio 6 together with the KAPA library quantification kit was used to quantify the pooled libraries. About 16 pM of pooled libraries went onto an Illumina MiSeq for sequencing, using single-end reads of 156 cycles plus an index read of 15 cycles. The original pipeline was this. Of more than 150,000 unique clonotypes, roughly 1.5% were flagged by VDJdb annotation as previously reported viral-epitope-specific clonotypes. The immunoSEQ Data Assistant and immunoSEQ Analyzer converted raw reads into normalized, annotated TCRB repertoires. BioAnalyzer and version 0.6.5 of the immunarch R package were the tools used for clonotype analysis. Before richness was estimated, every repertoire was downsampled to match the clone count of the smallest repertoire. Clonotypes were sorted into expanded, contracted or novel categories with Fisher's exact tests, where novel meant the clonotype had zero frequency before treatment. GLIPH2 clustered significantly changed CDR3 beta sequences using simulation_depth=1000 and kmer_min_depth=3, excluding CDR3s shorter than five residues. TCRdb stores this immuneACCESS table with in-frame sequences only. Part of the clones is absent; in the studies checked, under half of the shortfall reflects unresolved V genes, and no reason is known for the rest. V and J calls and clone size are given by that table; D and trimming were obtained from the DNA. This sample comprises about 1,600 clones, 83% of them detected only once. Roughly 19% of the sample comes from the top ten.

Bulk bone marrow was analyzed without sorting T-cell subsets. Immunosequencing of the TCR beta CDR3 regions was performed on bone marrow from about a dozen myelodysplastic syndrome patients before and after hypomethylating agent therapy. For longitudinal repertoire tracking, every patient provided one baseline bone marrow and two to three bone marrows collected at different post-treatment timepoints. Genomic DNA was isolated from whole bone marrow, and DNA quality was assessed with TapeStation, NanoDrop OneC and PicoGreen assays. Sequenced here: bone marrow, sampled before or after starting hypomethylating agent treatment for myelodysplastic syndrome (not recorded which). The TCR originated in a human donor with myelodysplastic syndrome.

The bases read TGTGCCAGCAGTGAACTCGCTACAGGGAGCGAGCAGTACTTC. It translates to CASSELATGSEQYF. The chain was built from TRBV27 and TRBJ2-7; the D gene is possibly TRBD1, with 6 bases matching. The junction shows trimming of 5 bases on V and 6 bases on J, plus 17 bases between the germline ends. Counted from cysteine to phenylalanine, this CDR3 has 14 amino acids. Only the CDR3 portion is preserved as DNA: 42 bases, with reading frame beginning at the first base. Reading the germline V gene (reference sequence) gives CDR1 MNHEY and CDR2 SMNVEV.